This T cell receptor beta chain was sequenced for a study of blood T cell repertoires in COVID-19. Whole-study context: COVID-19 samples from acute and convalescent phases originated in the United States, Italy and Spain. PBMCs, B-cell-depleted T cells, or T cells provided the cDNA or gDNA that made up the material.

The germline gives CDR1 SGHTA, CDR2 FQGTGA. With 2 bases removed from V and 7 bases from J, the gap between germline ends came to 11 bases. CDR3 length: 13 amino acids. This clone was found a few times. Per the study methods: Reference gene primer amplification yielded estimated nucleated cell counts. Some clones are missing from TCRdb's copy, which holds only in-frame ones; the method was immunoSEQ multiplex PCR. V and J calls and clone size come straight from that table; D and trimming were deduced from the DNA. The repertoire includes roughly 130,000 clones, about 87% of them detected once, and 3.6% sits in the top ten.

What was sequenced was peripheral blood. The V and J genes are TRBV7-3 and TRBJ1-1; D not resolved. This TCR was recovered from a woman in her sixties with acute or convalescent COVID-19. DNA for the CDR3: TGTGCCAGCAGCTTATTCGACGGAGGTGAAGCTTTCTTT. Protein sequence: CASSLFDGGEAFF.